This TCR beta chain originates from a study of cytomegalovirus exposure and HLA in healthy donors. The PCR made use of 60 Vbeta and 13 Jbeta primers. In the source study's methods: A later analysis counted 80 million or so unique TCR beta chains, some 11 million shared. Some clones are missing from TCRdb's copy, which holds only in-frame ones; the method was immunoSEQ multiplex PCR. V, J and clone size are those of that table, while D and trimming were read from the DNA. This table holds 110,000 to 150,000 clones, about 85% found once. The CDR3 has 16 residues. Germline CDR1 and CDR2: SEHNR and FQNEAQ (reference sequence). Trimming took 1 base from V and 2 from J, leaving 15 bases between them. Notes on the study in general: Common viral pathogens (according to a later analysis) appeared linked to several of the most significant clusters. Associated with cytomegalovirus, according to the listing, were around 170 TCR beta chains.

As to this clone: Antigen unknown.

Sequenced material: PBMCs. The TCR originated in a boy under 10 years old in good health and CMV-seronegative. The chain links TRBV7-9 to TRBJ2-7, with D maybe TRBD1 (5 bases). The CDR3 loop reads CASSLDLGQRTYEQYF. The CDR3 DNA follows: TGTGCCAGCAGCTTAGATTTGGGGCAGCGAACCTACGAGCAGTACTTC. Variable domain in full (rest from reference TRBV7-9 and TRBJ2-7): DTGVSQNPRHKITKRGQNVTFRCDPISEHNRLYWYRQTLGQGPEFLTYFQNEAQLEKSRLLSDRFSAERPKGSFSTLEIQRTEQGDSAMYLCASSLDLGQRTYEQYFGPGTRLTVT.